This T cell receptor (beta chain) derives from a study of spatial heterogeneity in lung cancer. In this sample, this clonotype turned up many times. Time point in this sample: sample taken at primary tumor resection. Tumor, nontumor lung or frozen PBMC supplied whole RNA that was sequenced unsorted. TCRdb reanalysed the 5' RACE reads using MiXCR and keeps one entry per CDR3 protein. In the table there are 6,000 or so distinct CDR3 sequences, 9.5% to 15% of which are singletons. V dropped 7 bases and J dropped 2; count of bases not matched to a gene: 16. The CDR3 has 18 residues. This sample comprised normal lung tissue next to the tumor, obtained at surgery. The chain combines TRBV12-3 or TRBV12-4 with TRBJ2-3; the match to TRBD2 covers 9 bases. This receptor was obtained from a male donor with early-stage non-small cell lung cancer. CDR3 residues: CASKLGAGGPPVTDTQYF. The CDR3 DNA follows: TGTGCCAGCAAGTTAGGGGCGGGAGGGCCCCCCGTCACAGATACGCAGTATTTT.